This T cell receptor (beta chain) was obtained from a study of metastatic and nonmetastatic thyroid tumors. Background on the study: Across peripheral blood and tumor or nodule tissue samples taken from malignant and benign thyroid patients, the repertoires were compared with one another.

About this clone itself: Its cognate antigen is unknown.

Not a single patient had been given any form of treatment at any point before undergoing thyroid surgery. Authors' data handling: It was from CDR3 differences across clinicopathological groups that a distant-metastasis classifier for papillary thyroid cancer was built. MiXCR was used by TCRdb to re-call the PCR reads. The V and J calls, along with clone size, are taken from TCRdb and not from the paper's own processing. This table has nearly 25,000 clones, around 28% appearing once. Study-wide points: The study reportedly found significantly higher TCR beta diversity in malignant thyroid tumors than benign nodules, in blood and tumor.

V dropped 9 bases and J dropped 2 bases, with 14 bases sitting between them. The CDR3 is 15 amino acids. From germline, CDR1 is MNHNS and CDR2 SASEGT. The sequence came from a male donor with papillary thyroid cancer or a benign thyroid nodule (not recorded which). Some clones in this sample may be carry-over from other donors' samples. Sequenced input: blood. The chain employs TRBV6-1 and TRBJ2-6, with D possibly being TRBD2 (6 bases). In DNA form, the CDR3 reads TGTGCCAGTAGCGCGGGACTCGCTGGGGCCAACGTCCTGACTTTC. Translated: CASSAGLAGANVLTF.